Listed here is a single TCR beta chain. No antigen is known for it. The length of the CDR3 is 12 residues. Germline CDR1 and CDR2: SGHRS and YFSETQ. Germline trimming cut 2 bases from V and 10 bases from J; bases unmatched to any gene: 4. This record belongs to a study of radiotherapy plus CTLA-4 blockade in lung cancer. Overall study context: Disease control was present in roughly a third of patients, and objective responses in about 19%.

General study findings and limits: Interferon-beta, together with early blood T cell clone dynamics, reportedly best predicted response. An expansion of tumor-derived TCR clones occurred in blood after radiotherapy plus ipilimumab.

Focal radiation with ipilimumab CTLA-4 blockade was given to patients with chemo-refractory metastatic non-small-cell lung cancer. The assay was immunoSEQ multiplex PCR, and TCRdb's table has in-frame clones only and misses some. The data contain about 45,000 clones, more than 60% of them singletons. The sample in question was peripheral blood, obtained from a patient treated with radiotherapy plus ipilimumab. The chain links TRBV5-1 to TRBJ1-2; 8 positions agree with TRBD1. This TCR was recovered from a human donor with non-small cell lung cancer who had a partial response to radiotherapy plus ipilimumab. Written as DNA, the CDR3 is TGCGCCAGCAGCTTTGGACAGGGCGTCTACACCTTC. As protein: CASSFGQGVYTF.